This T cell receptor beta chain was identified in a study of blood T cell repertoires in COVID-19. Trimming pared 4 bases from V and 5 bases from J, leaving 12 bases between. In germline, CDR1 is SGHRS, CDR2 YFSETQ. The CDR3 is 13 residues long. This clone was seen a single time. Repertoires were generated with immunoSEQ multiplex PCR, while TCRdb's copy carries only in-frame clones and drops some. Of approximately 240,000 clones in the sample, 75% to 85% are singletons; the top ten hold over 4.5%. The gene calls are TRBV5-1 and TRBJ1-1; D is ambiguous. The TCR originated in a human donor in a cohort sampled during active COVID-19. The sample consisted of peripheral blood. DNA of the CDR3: TGCGCCAGCAGCCCCCAAGAGCGGACTGAAGCTTTCTTT. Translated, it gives CASSPQERTEAFF.